The rows below give T cell receptor beta chains drawn from one sample of a study of naive and memory T cell subsets. TCRdb fed the 5' RACE reads into MiXCR, producing one record per CDR3 protein. The sample has some 60,000 distinct CDR3 sequences, about 8.3% seen once. Receptor source: a female donor in good health. Each CDR3 is given with its conserved first and last residue. D genes are given only for firm matches. For some rows the clone size is stated as once, few or many, or as a class when expanded; others skip it.

j_gene | d_gene | abundance | v_gene | CDR3nt | CDR3aa
TRBJ2-5 | TRBD1 | NA | TRBV7-2 | TGTGCCAGCAGCCCCCCCGGGACAGGGGGGGAAGAGACCCAGTACTTC | CASSPPGTGGEETQYF
TRBJ2-1 | NA | NA | TRBV12-3/TRBV12-4 | TGTGCCAGCAGTTTAAGCAGGGTGCAAGAGCAGTTCTTC | CASSLSRVQEQFF
TRBJ1-3 | NA | NA | TRBV6-5 | TGTGCCAGCAGTTACTCTTCCGGCGACTCTGGAAACACCATATATTTT | CASSYSSGDSGNTIYF
TRBJ2-1 | NA | few | TRBV12-3/TRBV12-4 | TGTGCCAGCAGCCAACGACAGATACCAGCCAATGAGCAGTTCTTC | CASSQRQIPANEQFF
TRBJ2-2 | NA | few | TRBV7-2 | TGTGCCAGCAGCTTAAACGGGGGGCATGGCACCGGGGAGCTGTTTTTT | CASSLNGGHGTGELFF
TRBJ2-5 | NA | NA | TRBV3-1 | TGTGCCAGCAGCCAGTGGGTCGGTTCCGATCAAGAGACCCAGTACTTC | CASSQWVGSDQETQYF
TRBJ2-1 | NA | once | TRBV27 | TGTGCCAGCAGTCCCTACCGAGGGGGGGGGGACAATGAGCAGTTCTTC | CASSPYRGGGDNEQFF
TRBJ2-5 | TRBD2 | many | TRBV5-1 | TGCGCCAGCAGCCCCTACACACTAGCGCAGCAAGAGACCCAGTACTTC | CASSPYTLAQQETQYF
TRBJ1-4 | NA | NA | TRBV2 | TGTGCCAGCCGTAGGGGAAAACTGTTTTTT | CASRRGKLFF
TRBJ2-1 | NA | few | TRBV7-2 | TGTGCCAGCAGCCCGGGACTGCCGTACAATGAGCAGTTCTTC | CASSPGLPYNEQFF
TRBJ1-6 | NA | few | TRBV2 | TGTGCCAGCAGGGGGACGGAGGCCCTCACCCTCCACTTT | CASRGTEALTLHF
TRBJ1-4 | NA | many | TRBV19 | TGTGCCAGTAGCGATATCAGGCCTCCGAATGAAAAACTGTTTTTT | CASSDIRPPNEKLFF
TRBJ2-4 | NA | NA | TRBV18 | TGTGCCAGCTCACCACAGGGGAGAAGCCAAAACATTCAGTACTTC | CASSPQGRSQNIQYF
TRBJ2-1 | NA | NA | TRBV7-2 | TGTGCCAGCAGCTTAGCCTTGCTCCGGGGGGCGGGAAGGAATGAGCAGTTCTTC | CASSLALLRGAGRNEQFF
TRBJ1-1 | NA | many | TRBV3-1 | TGTGCCAGCAGCCAAGTGTCCGGGGGGGCTGAAGCTTTCTTT | CASSQVSGGAEAFF
TRBJ1-1 | NA | many | TRBV7-2 | TGTGCCAGCAGCCGATCCCGGAGTATTGGGACTGAAGCTTTCTTT | CASSRSRSIGTEAFF
TRBJ1-4 | NA | NA | TRBV13 | TGTGCCAGCAGCTTTTATCGGGAGGAAAAACTGTTTTTT | CASSFYREEKLFF
TRBJ2-1 | NA | NA | TRBV6-1 | TGTGCCAGCAGGGTGATGACAAATGAGCAGTTCTTC | CASRVMTNEQFF
TRBJ1-2 | NA | once | TRBV12-2 | TGTGCAAGTCGCTTAAATACCAGAGGGAGCGACTATGGCGACAACTTC | CASRLNTRGSDYGDNF
TRBJ1-2 | TRBD1 | NA | TRBV28 | TGTGCCAGCATCAACAGTCCAGGGGGCGATGGCTACACCTTC | CASINSPGGDGYTF
TRBJ2-7 | NA | few | TRBV20-1 | TGCAGTGCTAGAATTCCACAGAACTCCTACGAGCAGTACTTC | CSARIPQNSYEQYF
TRBJ1-1 | TRBD1 | NA | TRBV7-9 | TGTGCCAGCAGAGGGACAGGGCTCACTGAAGCTTTCTTT | CASRGTGLTEAFF
TRBJ1-1 | TRBD1 | many | TRBV5-1 | TGCGCCAGCAGCTTGACGGGAGGACAGGGTGCTGAAGCTTTCTTT | CASSLTGGQGAEAFF
TRBJ1-5 | NA | many | TRBV6-2/TRBV6-3 | TGTGCCAGCAGTTACTTTCCGGGCAGCCATCAGCCCCAGCATTTT | CASSYFPGSHQPQHF
TRBJ1-4 | NA | many | TRBV7-3 | TGTGCCAGCAGCCCCGGACAGAATGAAAAACTGTTTTTT | CASSPGQNEKLFF
TRBJ1-3 | NA | few | TRBV29-1 | TGCAGCGTTGTGGTGGGTGCAGGAAACACCATATATTTT | CSVVVGAGNTIYF
TRBJ1-5 | TRBD1 | few | TRBV28 | TGTGCCAGCAGTTCCCCCGGGACAGGCCGCCAGCATTTT | CASSSPGTGRQHF
TRBJ2-7 | NA | few | TRBV12-5 | TGTGCTAGTGGTCCCTACGATGGGGATTTCTCCTACGAGCAGTACTTC | CASGPYDGDFSYEQYF
TRBJ2-1 | TRBD2 | NA | TRBV20-1 | TGCAGTGCGTTTATAGCGGGGAACTCCTACAATGAGCAGTTCTTC | CSAFIAGNSYNEQFF
TRBJ1-3 | TRBD1 | many | TRBV7-9 | TGTGCCAGTCGACAGGGAGTCTCTGGAAACACCATATATTTT | CASRQGVSGNTIYF
TRBJ1-1 | NA | many | TRBV4-2 | TGTGCCAGCAGCCAAGAACGGGGGCCGGTAACTGAAGCTTTCTTT | CASSQERGPVTEAFF
TRBJ2-3 | TRBD2 | many | TRBV5-4 | TGTGCCAGCAGCTGGGGCGGGGGGGCCTCGAGAGATACGCAGTATTTT | CASSWGGGASRDTQYF
TRBJ2-1 | NA | few | TRBV9 | TGTGCCAGCAGCGAGGCGCCGAGCTCCTACAATGAGCAGTTCTTC | CASSEAPSSYNEQFF
TRBJ2-7 | NA | NA | TRBV19 | TGTGCCAGTAGTATCCGCCGCTTACAGGGCTACGAGCAGTACTTC | CASSIRRLQGYEQYF
TRBJ2-5 | NA | few | TRBV29-1 | TGCAGCGCTGGGGACACCAAAGAGACCCAGTACTTC | CSAGDTKETQYF
TRBJ1-4 | NA | NA | TRBV18 | TGTGCCAGCTCACCGGGTCGAAATGAAAAACTGTTTTTT | CASSPGRNEKLFF
TRBJ2-1 | NA | many | TRBV3-2 | TGTGCCAGCATCTCACAGGCTGATGAGCAGTTCTTC | CASISQADEQFF
TRBJ2-1 | NA | NA | TRBV6-2/TRBV6-3 | TGTGCCAGCAGTGAGTATTACAATGAGCAGTTCTTC | CASSEYYNEQFF
TRBJ1-3 | NA | many | TRBV13 | TGTGCCAGCAGCTTAGGCCGCAGAAACACCATATATTTT | CASSLGRRNTIYF
TRBJ1-2 | NA | few | TRBV7-3 | TGTGCCAGCAGTTTCCAACCTAACTATGGCTACACCTTC | CASSFQPNYGYTF
TRBJ2-7 | TRBD1 | NA | TRBV19 | TGTGCCAGTAGGGGACAGGGGTCCTCCTACGAGCAGTACTTC | CASRGQGSSYEQYF